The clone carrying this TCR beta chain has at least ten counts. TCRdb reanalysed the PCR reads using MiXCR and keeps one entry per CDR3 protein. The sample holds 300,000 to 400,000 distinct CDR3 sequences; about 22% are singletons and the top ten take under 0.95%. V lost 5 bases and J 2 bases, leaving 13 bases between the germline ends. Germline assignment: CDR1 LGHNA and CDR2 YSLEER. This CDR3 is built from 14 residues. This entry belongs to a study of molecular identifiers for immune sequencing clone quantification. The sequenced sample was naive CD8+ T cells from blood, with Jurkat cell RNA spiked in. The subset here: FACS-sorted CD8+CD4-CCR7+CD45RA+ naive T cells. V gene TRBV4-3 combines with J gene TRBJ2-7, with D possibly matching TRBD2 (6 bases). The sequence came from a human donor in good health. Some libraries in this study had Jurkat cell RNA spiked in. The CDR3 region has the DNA TGCGCCAGCAGCGAAGTCTCGGGGGCCTACGAGCAGTACTTC. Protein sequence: CASSEVSGAYEQYF.